These 2 T cell receptor beta chains came from one sample sequenced in a study of cytomegalovirus exposure and HLA in healthy donors. This PCR relied on a set of 60 Vbeta primers and 13 Jbeta primers. Sequencing was performed with immunoSEQ multiplex PCR; in TCRdb, only in-frame clones are kept and a portion is missing. The data show 53,000 or so clones, and the top ten clones hold 9.5% to 15%. Sequenced material: PBMCs. Receptor source: a man between 18 and 35 years old in good health and CMV-seropositive.

The chain recombines TRBV28 with TRBJ2-7; a weak D match, TRBD2 (5 bases). The V end lost 2 bases, the J end lost 2 bases, and 13 bases lay between the germline ends. Looked up from germline, CDR1 is MDHEN and CDR2 is SYDVKM. This CDR3 contains 15 residues. In nucleotides, the CDR3 is TGTGCCAGCAGTTTACTGTCAGCGAGGGCCTACGAGCAGTACTTC. It yields the protein CASSLLSARAYEQYF.

The J gene is TRBJ1-6, the V gene TRBV7-2; tentatively, D is TRBD1 (5 bases). The length of the CDR3 is 17 residues. Trimming took 0 bases from V and 4 from J, leaving 13 bases between them. Looked up from germline, CDR1 is SGHTA and CDR2 is FQGNSA. The CDR3 nucleotides read TGTGCCAGCAGCTTAGCGGCAGGGTTCTCTTATAATTCACCCCTCCACTTT. This sequence encodes CASSLAAGFSYNSPLHF.